This is a list of T cell receptor beta chains from one sample in a study of CD8 T cells in Susac syndrome. TCRdb used MiXCR to reprocess the immunoSEQ multiplex PCR reads, holding one entry per CDR3 protein. Of approximately 130,000 distinct CDR3 sequences in the sample, about 90% were seen once. Specimen: CD8+ T cells from PBMCs. The receptor set was obtained from a human donor with multiple sclerosis. CDR3s include the opening cysteine and the closing phenylalanine or tryptophan. Each record gives: CDR3 length, V gene, D gene, clone size, J gene, CDR3 protein, CDR3 DNA. A D gene is named only where the DNA matches it firmly. Size is omitted from some rows. Given values are once, few, many or a class for expanded clones.

>14|TRBV2|-|-|TRBJ1-3
CASSESAGGNTIYF
TGTGCCAGCAGTGAATCGGCAGGGGGAAACACCATATATTTT
>15|TRBV7-3|TRBD1|-|TRBJ1-1
CASSLNGDRTVEAFF
TGTGCCAGCAGCTTAAATGGGGACAGGACCGTTGAAGCTTTCTTT
>13|TRBV28|-|-|TRBJ1-1
CASTVNLNTEAFF
TGTGCCAGCACCGTGAATCTCAACACTGAAGCTTTCTTT
>14|TRBV7-3|-|-|TRBJ2-6
CASRTDSGASVLTF
TGTGCCAGCAGAACAGACTCTGGGGCCAGCGTCCTGACTTTC
>17|TRBV4-1|TRBD2|-|TRBJ2-2
CASSPKRGTSFTGELFF
TGCGCCAGCAGCCCAAAACGCGGGACTAGTTTCACCGGGGAGCTGTTTTTT
>14|TRBV19|TRBD2|-|TRBJ2-7
CASSMVSGSYEQYF
TGTGCCAGTAGTATGGTTAGCGGGAGTTACGAGCAGTACTTC
>13|TRBV20-1|-|few|TRBJ2-7
CSAGPGQAREQYF
TGCAGTGCCGGCCCGGGACAAGCTAGGGAGCAGTACTTC
>13|TRBV30|-|-|TRBJ1-1
CAWSVRVGQEAFF
TGTGCCTGGAGTGTAAGGGTGGGGCAGGAAGCTTTCTTT
>13|TRBV29-1|TRBD2|-|TRBJ2-5
CSVEREGRETQYF
TGCAGCGTTGAGCGGGAGGGCCGTGAGACCCAGTACTTC
>13|TRBV6-5|-|-|TRBJ1-1
CASSYVGGTEAFF
TGTGCCAGCAGTTACGTGGGGGGCACTGAAGCTTTCTTT
>16|TRBV12-3/TRBV12-4|-|-|TRBJ2-7
CASSLARDSSWGEQYF
TGTGCCAGCAGTTTAGCGAGGGACTCTTCCTGGGGCGAGCAGTACTTC
>13|TRBV29-1|-|once|TRBJ1-1
CSVPRGWGAEAFF
TGCAGCGTCCCACGGGGGTGGGGTGCTGAAGCTTTCTTT
>11|TRBV3-1|-|-|TRBJ2-7
CASGPSYEQYF
TGTGCCAGCGGGCCCTCCTACGAGCAGTACTTC
>15|TRBV7-9|TRBD1|-|TRBJ2-3
CASSMTEGATDTQYF
TGTGCCAGCAGCATGACAGAGGGGGCCACAGATACGCAGTATTTT
>16|TRBV3-1|-|-|TRBJ2-2
CASSQTPDLITGELFF
TGTGCCAGCAGCCAAACCCCGGACCTCATCACCGGGGAGCTGTTTTTT
>14|TRBV3-1|-|-|TRBJ2-5
CASSFLTGEETQYF
TGTGCCAGCAGCTTTCTGACAGGAGAAGAGACCCAGTACTTC
>14|TRBV30|TRBD1|-|TRBJ1-2
CAWSVGEGAGGYTF
TGTGCCTGGAGTGTAGGCGAGGGGGCAGGTGGCTACACCTTC
>11|TRBV2|-|-|TRBJ2-2
CATDRTGELFF
TGTGCCACAGACAGAACCGGGGAGCTGTTTTTT
>12|TRBV29-1|-|-|TRBJ2-7
CSVLATLGEQYF
TGCAGCGTTCTAGCCACCCTGGGGGAGCAGTACTTC
>13|TRBV30|TRBD1|-|TRBJ1-1
CAWSVARGTEAFF
TGTGCCTGGAGTGTAGCCAGGGGGACTGAAGCTTTCTTT
>11|TRBV7-9|-|-|TRBJ2-1
CASSLGQEPFF
TGTGCCAGCAGCTTAGGACAGGAGCCCTTCTTC
>14|TRBV5-6|TRBD2|-|TRBJ2-1
CASSYASGYNEQFF
TGTGCCAGCAGCTACGCTAGCGGCTACAATGAGCAGTTCTTC
>13|TRBV20-1|-|-|TRBJ1-3
CSADDGYGNTIYF
TGCAGTGCTGACGACGGTTATGGAAACACCATATATTTT
>14|TRBV12-3/TRBV12-4|-|-|TRBJ1-4
CASQAKGVDEKLFF
TGTGCCAGCCAAGCGAAGGGGGTAGATGAAAAACTGTTTTTT
>17|TRBV27|-|-|TRBJ2-2
CASSRGGYTAATGELFF
TGTGCCAGCAGCCGCGGAGGTTACACGGCGGCCACCGGGGAGCTGTTTTTT
>15|TRBV6-2/TRBV6-3|-|-|TRBJ2-7
CASSGVRGTGSEQYF
TGTGCCAGTTCGGGGGTGAGAGGGACTGGAAGCGAGCAGTACTTC
>15|TRBV7-9|-|once|TRBJ1-2
CASSFLKGMDYGYTF
TGTGCCAGCAGCTTCCTTAAGGGCATGGACTATGGCTACACCTTC
>21|TRBV27|TRBD2|-|TRBJ2-3
CASSLISPGLAGDSHRDTQYF
TGTGCCAGCAGTTTGATCTCTCCGGGACTAGCGGGGGACTCACACCGAGATACGCAGTATTTT
>14|TRBV15|-|-|TRBJ1-2
CATSRDEAVYGYTF
TGTGCCACCAGCAGAGATGAGGCGGTATATGGCTACACCTTC
>14|TRBV27|TRBD2|-|TRBJ2-1
CASRRLAGGSEQFF
TGTGCCAGCAGGAGGCTAGCGGGAGGGTCTGAGCAGTTCTTC
>12|TRBV5-6|-|-|TRBJ2-2
CASSLLAGELFF
TGTGCCAGCAGCTTGCTTGCCGGGGAGCTGTTTTTT
>12|TRBV4-1|-|few|TRBJ1-1
CASSQTNTEAFF
TGCGCCAGCAGCCAAACGAACACTGAAGCTTTCTTT
>14|TRBV4-1|-|-|TRBJ2-1
CASSHPGTDNEQFF
TGCGCCAGCAGCCATCCCGGGACCGACAATGAGCAGTTCTTC
>16|TRBV5-6|TRBD1|-|TRBJ2-4
CASSEAIYRGQNIQYF
TGTGCCAGCAGCGAAGCGATTTACAGGGGCCAAAACATTCAGTACTTC
>18|TRBV28|-|-|TRBJ2-5
CASSLPSYGGESEETQYF
TGTGCCAGCAGTTTACCCTCCTATGGGGGAGAATCGGAAGAGACCCAGTACTTC
>11|TRBV30|-|-|TRBJ2-1
CAWSVGGEQFF
TGTGCCTGGAGTGTCGGAGGCGAGCAGTTCTTC
>16|TRBV7-9|-|-|TRBJ1-1
CASSLGRSLGNTEAFF
TGTGCCAGCAGCCTCGGACGGTCCCTAGGGAACACTGAAGCTTTCTTT
>17|TRBV3-1|-|once|TRBJ1-4
CASSAPTGPWANEKLFF
TGTGCCAGCAGCGCTCCTACAGGACCGTGGGCTAATGAAAAACTGTTTTTT
>14|TRBV4-1|-|few|TRBJ2-7
CASSERDFNYEQYF
TGCGCCAGCAGCGAGAGGGACTTCAACTACGAGCAGTACTTC
>14|TRBV5-6|TRBD2|-|TRBJ2-1
CASDLAGEHNEQFF
TGTGCCAGCGACTTAGCGGGAGAGCACAATGAGCAGTTCTTC
>15|TRBV4-1|-|-|TRBJ2-5
CASSLYSDMRETQYF
TGCGCCAGCAGCCTATACAGTGATATGAGAGAGACCCAGTACTTC
>11|TRBV6-6|-|-|TRBJ1-2
CASGDFYGYTF
TGTGCCAGCGGGGACTTCTATGGCTACACCTTC
>14|TRBV19|TRBD2|few|TRBJ2-1
CASRGLAVYNEQFF
TGTGCCAGTAGGGGACTAGCGGTTTACAATGAGCAGTTCTTC
>12|TRBV12-5|-|-|TRBJ2-3
CASGWGTDTQYF
TGTGCTAGTGGTTGGGGCACAGATACGCAGTATTTT
>11|TRBV29-1|-|-|TRBJ2-5
CSVEVRETQYF
TGCAGCGTTGAAGTCCGAGAGACCCAGTACTTC
>12|TRBV19|-|few|TRBJ2-3
CASSPWADTQYF
TGTGCCAGTAGTCCTTGGGCAGATACGCAGTATTTT
>15|TRBV12-3/TRBV12-4|TRBD1|-|TRBJ2-1
CASSFERDSALGQFF
TGTGCCAGCAGCTTTGAACGGGACAGTGCCCTCGGGCAGTTCTTC
>13|TRBV5-1|-|-|TRBJ2-1
CASSWGPPNEQFF
TGCGCCAGCAGCTGGGGACCGCCCAATGAGCAGTTCTTC
>15|TRBV3-1|-|-|TRBJ2-7
CASSRATRVPYEQYF
TGTGCCAGCAGCCGAGCTACTCGGGTCCCCTACGAGCAGTACTTC
>15|TRBV29-1|-|-|TRBJ2-5
CSVEDGWREEETQYF
TGCAGCGTTGAAGATGGGTGGAGGGAAGAAGAGACCCAGTACTTC
>15|TRBV12-3/TRBV12-4|TRBD2|-|TRBJ2-1
CASSLGTSVYNEQFF
TGTGCCAGCAGTTTAGGGACTAGCGTGTACAATGAGCAGTTCTTC
>15|TRBV28|TRBD2|-|TRBJ2-1
CASSPPAGVTNEQFF
TGTGCCAGCAGTCCACCAGCGGGAGTAACCAATGAGCAGTTCTTC
>14|TRBV3-1|-|-|TRBJ2-7
CASSGTVVPYEQYF
TGTGCCAGCAGCGGGACTGTGGTTCCCTACGAGCAGTACTTC
>14|TRBV19|-|-|TRBJ1-5
CASSIFDSNQPQHF
TGTGCCAGTAGTATTTTTGATAGCAATCAGCCCCAGCATTTT
>17|TRBV15|-|-|TRBJ2-1
CATSRDILEGFYNEQFF
TGTGCCACCAGCAGAGATATCTTGGAGGGGTTCTACAATGAGCAGTTCTTC
>15|TRBV7-9|-|-|TRBJ2-3
CASSRLSEGTDTQYF
TGTGCCAGCAGCCGACTATCTGAGGGCACAGATACGCAGTATTTT
>13|TRBV19|-|-|TRBJ2-2
CASNTYPAGELFF
TGTGCCAGTAATACCTATCCAGCCGGGGAGCTGTTTTTT
>13|TRBV6-5|TRBD1|-|TRBJ2-7
CASSYSGGIEQYF
TGTGCCAGCAGTTACTCAGGGGGCATCGAGCAGTACTTC
>15|TRBV3-1|-|-|TRBJ2-2
CASSQDSSTFGELFF
TGTGCCAGCAGCCAAGATAGTTCGACCTTCGGGGAGCTGTTTTTT